Sequencing of this T cell receptor beta chain was carried out in a study of OX40 agonist ivuxolimab in advanced cancers. In the study overall: Those treated in dose escalation had hepatocellular carcinoma, melanoma, renal cell cancer or head and neck cancer.

CDR3 length: 14 amino acids. Germline trimming cut 2 bases from V and 7 bases from J; bases unmatched to any gene: 5. Germline V gene lookup returns CDR1 ENHRY and CDR2 SYGVKD. As regards this clone: Antigen specificity is unknown.

The data were produced by immunoSEQ multiplex PCR, yet TCRdb's version contains in-frame clones alone and is incomplete. Counted here are about 70,000 clones, roughly 90% occurring once; the ten biggest clones make up approximately 2.5%. With autoimmune disease history or systemic immunosuppression, patients were excluded. The investigators sampled blood at baseline, at cycle 4 day 1, and at cycle 7 day 1. Study outcomes and limitations: At 0.1 to 3.0 mg/kg and by week 6, CD4+ and CD8+ T cells in the blood had expanded clonally.

The TCR was taken from an adult with an advanced solid tumor such as melanoma, head and neck, liver or kidney cancer. The input for sequencing was CD4+ or CD8+ T cells sorted from blood, taken in a trial of the OX40 agonist ivuxolimab. The chain combines TRBV10-3 with TRBJ2-3; 8 bases line up with TRBD2. The chain's CDR3 is CAISEPRGANTQYF. The CDR3 nucleotides are TGTGCCATCAGTGAGCCGCGGGGGGCGAATACGCAGTATTTT.